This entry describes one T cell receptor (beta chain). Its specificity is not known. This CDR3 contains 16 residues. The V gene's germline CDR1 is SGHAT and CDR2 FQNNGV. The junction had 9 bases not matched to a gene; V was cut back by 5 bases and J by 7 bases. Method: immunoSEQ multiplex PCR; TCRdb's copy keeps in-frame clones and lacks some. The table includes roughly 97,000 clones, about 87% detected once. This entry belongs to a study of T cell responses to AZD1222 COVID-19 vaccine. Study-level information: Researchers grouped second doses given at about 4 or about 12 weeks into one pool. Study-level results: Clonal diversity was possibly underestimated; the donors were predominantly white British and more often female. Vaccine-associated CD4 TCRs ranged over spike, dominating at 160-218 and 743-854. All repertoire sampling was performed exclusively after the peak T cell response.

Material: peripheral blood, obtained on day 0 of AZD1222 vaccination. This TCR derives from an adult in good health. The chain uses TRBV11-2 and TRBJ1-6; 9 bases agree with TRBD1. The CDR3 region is CASSLDRGGRNSPLHF. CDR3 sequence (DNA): TGTGCCAGCAGCCTGGACAGGGGAGGGAGGAATTCACCCCTCCACTTT.